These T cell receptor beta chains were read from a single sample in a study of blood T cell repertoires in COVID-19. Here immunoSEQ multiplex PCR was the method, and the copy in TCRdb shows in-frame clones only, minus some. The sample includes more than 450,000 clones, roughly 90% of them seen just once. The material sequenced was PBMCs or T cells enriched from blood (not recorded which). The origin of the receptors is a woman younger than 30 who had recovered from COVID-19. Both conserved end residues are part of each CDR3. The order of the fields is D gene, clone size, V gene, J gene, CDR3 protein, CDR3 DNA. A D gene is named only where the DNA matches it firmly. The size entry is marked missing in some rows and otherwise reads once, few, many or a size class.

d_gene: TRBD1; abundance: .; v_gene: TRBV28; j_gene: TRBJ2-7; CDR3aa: CASSFNRGASFWEQYF; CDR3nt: TGTGCCAGCAGTTTCAACAGGGGGGCCTCTTTTTGGGAGCAGTACTTC
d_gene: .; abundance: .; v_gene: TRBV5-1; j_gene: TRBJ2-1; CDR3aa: CASSFRAVGEQFF; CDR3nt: TGCGCCAGCAGTTTCAGGGCCGTGGGTGAGCAGTTCTTC
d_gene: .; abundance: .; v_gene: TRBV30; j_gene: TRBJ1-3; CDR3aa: CAWTGQYTIYF; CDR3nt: TGTGCCTGGACAGGGCAATACACCATATATTTT
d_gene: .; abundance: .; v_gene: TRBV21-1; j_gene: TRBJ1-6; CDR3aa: CASTPGGGISYNSPLHF; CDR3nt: TGTGCCAGCACCCCGGGGGGAGGGATCTCCTATAATTCACCCCTCCACTTT
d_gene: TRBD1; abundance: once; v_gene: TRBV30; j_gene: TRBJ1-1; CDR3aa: CARMADAGTGENTEAFF; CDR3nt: TGTGCTCGAATGGCGGATGCCGGGACAGGCGAGAACACTGAAGCTTTCTTT
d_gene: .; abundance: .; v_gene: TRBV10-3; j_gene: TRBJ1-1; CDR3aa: CAISDGVREAFF; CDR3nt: TGTGCCATCAGTGACGGGGTACGTGAAGCTTTCTTT
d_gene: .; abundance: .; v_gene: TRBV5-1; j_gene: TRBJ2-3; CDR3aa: CASSLAGIRTDTQYF; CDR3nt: TGCGCCAGCAGCTTGGCAGGGATCCGCACAGATACGCAGTATTTT
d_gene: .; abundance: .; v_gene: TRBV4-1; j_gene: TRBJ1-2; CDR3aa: CASSQGGQTYGYTF; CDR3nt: TGCGCCAGCAGCCAAGGCGGGCAGACCTATGGCTACACCTTC
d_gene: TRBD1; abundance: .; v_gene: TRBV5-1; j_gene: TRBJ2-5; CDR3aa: CASSPTGGRYETQYF; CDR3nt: TGCGCCAGCAGCCCAACAGGGGGCAGGTACGAGACCCAGTACTTC
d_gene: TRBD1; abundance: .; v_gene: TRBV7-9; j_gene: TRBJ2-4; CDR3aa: CASSLGVGGQGDKNIQYF; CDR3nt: TGTGCCAGCAGCTTAGGGGTAGGAGGACAGGGGGACAAAAACATTCAGTACTTC
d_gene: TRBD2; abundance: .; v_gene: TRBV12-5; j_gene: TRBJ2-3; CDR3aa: CASGLPKGLADSTDTQYF; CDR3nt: TGTGCTAGTGGTTTGCCAAAAGGACTAGCTGATAGCACAGATACGCAGTATTTT
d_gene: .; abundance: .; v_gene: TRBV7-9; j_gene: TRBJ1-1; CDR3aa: CASSLARADTEAFF; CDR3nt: TGTGCCAGCAGCTTAGCCAGGGCGGACACTGAAGCTTTCTTT
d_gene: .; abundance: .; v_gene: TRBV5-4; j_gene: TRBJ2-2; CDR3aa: CASSLGVETDTGELFF; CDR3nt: TGTGCCAGCAGCTTGGGGGTGGAGACGGACACCGGGGAGCTGTTTTTT
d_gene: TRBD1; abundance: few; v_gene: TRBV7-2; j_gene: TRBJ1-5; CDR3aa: CASSPRTGGGNQPQHF; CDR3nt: TGTGCCAGCAGCCCCCGGACAGGGGGCGGGAATCAGCCCCAGCATTTT
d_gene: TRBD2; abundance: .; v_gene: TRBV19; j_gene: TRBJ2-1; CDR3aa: CASSISSGGGNEQFF; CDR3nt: TGTGCCAGTAGCATCAGTAGCGGGGGTGGGAATGAGCAGTTCTTC
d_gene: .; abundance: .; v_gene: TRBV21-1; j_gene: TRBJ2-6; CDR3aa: CASSRGGHKYSGANVLTF; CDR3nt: TGTGCCAGCAGCCGAGGGGGCCATAAATACTCTGGGGCCAACGTCCTGACTTTC
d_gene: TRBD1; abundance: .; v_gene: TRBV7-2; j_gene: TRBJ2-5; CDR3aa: CASSLQGYQETQYF; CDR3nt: TGTGCCAGCAGCCTACAGGGGTACCAAGAGACCCAGTACTTC
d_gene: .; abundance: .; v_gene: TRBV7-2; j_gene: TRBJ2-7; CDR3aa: CASSLARGASYEQYF; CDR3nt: TGTGCCAGCAGCTTAGCCCGGGGGGCCTCCTACGAGCAGTACTTC
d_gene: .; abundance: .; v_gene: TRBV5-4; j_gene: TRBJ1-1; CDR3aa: CASSSNSGLFERTEAFF; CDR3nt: TGTGCCAGCAGCTCCAACTCGGGACTCTTCGAAAGAACTGAAGCTTTCTTT
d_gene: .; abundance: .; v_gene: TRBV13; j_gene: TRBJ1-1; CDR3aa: CASSSMSGGTEAFF; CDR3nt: TGTGCCAGCAGCTCAATGAGCGGAGGCACTGAAGCTTTCTTT